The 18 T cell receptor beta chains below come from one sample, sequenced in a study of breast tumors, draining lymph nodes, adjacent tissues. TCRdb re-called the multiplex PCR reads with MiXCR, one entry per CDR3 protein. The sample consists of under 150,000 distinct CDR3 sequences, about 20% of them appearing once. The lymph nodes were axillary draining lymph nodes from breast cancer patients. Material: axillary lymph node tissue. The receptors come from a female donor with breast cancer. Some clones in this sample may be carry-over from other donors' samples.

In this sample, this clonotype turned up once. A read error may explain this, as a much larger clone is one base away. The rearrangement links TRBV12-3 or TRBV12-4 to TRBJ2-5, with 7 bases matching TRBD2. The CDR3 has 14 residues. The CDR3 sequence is CACSFGGSGETQYF. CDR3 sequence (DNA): TGTGCCTGCAGTTTCGGGGGGTCGGGTGAGACCCAGTACTTC.

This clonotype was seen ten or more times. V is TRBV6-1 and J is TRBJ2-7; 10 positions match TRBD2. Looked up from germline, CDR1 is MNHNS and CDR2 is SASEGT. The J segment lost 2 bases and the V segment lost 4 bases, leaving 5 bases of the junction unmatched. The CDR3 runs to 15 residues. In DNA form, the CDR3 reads TGTGCCAGCAGTGCAGCAGCGGGAGGGCCCTACGAGCAGTACTTC. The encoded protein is CASSAAAGGPYEQYF.

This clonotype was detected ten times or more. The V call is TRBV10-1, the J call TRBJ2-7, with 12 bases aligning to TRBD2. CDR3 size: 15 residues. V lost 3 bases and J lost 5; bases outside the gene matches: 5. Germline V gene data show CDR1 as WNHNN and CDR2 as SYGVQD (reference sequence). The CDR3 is CASSDRLAGVNEQYF. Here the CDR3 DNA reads TGCGCCAGCAGTGACCGACTAGCGGGAGTTAACGAGCAGTACTTC.

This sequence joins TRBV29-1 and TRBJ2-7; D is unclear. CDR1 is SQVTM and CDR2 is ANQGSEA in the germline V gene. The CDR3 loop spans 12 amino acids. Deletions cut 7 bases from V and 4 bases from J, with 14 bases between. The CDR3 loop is CSALLSDYEQYF. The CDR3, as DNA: TGCAGCGCCCTGCTCTCAGATTACGAGCAGTACTTC.

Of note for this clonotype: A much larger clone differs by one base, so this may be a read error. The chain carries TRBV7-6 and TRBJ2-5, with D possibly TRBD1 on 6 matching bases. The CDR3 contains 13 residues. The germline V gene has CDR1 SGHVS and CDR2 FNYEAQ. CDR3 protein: CASSSMGAEAQYF. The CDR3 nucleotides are TGTGCCAGCAGCTCCATGGGGGCAGAGGCCCAGTACTTC.

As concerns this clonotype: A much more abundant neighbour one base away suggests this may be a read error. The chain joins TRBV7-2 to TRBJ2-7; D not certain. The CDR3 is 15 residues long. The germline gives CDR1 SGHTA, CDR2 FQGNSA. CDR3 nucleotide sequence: TGTGCCAGCAGCTTAGAGGGTACAGCTTCCTACAAGCAGTACTTC. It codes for CASSLEGTASYKQYF.

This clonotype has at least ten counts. DNA for the CDR3: TGTGCCAGTAGTGCCGTAGCGGGAGGTAATTACGAGCAGTACTTC. Its protein is CASSAVAGGNYEQYF. The chain uses TRBV19 and TRBJ2-7; 10 bases map to TRBD2. Unmatched junction bases numbered 8, after V lost 5 bases and J lost 4 bases. This CDR3 has 15 residues. CDR1 is LNHDA and CDR2 is SQIVND in the germline V gene (reference sequence).

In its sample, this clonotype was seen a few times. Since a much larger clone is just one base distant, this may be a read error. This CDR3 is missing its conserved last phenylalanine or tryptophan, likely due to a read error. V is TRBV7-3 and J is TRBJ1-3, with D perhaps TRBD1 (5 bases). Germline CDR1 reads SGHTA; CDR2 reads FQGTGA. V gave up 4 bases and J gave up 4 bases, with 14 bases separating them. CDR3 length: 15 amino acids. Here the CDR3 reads CASSSDGGGGNTIYS. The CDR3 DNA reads TGTGCCAGCAGCTCAGACGGGGGTGGAGGAAACACCATATATTCT.

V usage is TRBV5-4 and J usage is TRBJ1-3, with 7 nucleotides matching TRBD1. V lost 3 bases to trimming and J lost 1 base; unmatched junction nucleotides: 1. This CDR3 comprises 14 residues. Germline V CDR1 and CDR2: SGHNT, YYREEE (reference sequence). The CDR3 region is CASSSTGSGNTIYF. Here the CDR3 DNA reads TGTGCCAGCAGCTCGACAGGGTCTGGAAACACCATATATTTT.

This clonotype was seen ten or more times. DNA of the CDR3: TGTGCCAGCAGCCCAGGAGGGGCAGGGGGCCAAGAGACCCAGTACTTC. Translation gives CASSPGGAGGQETQYF. The V call is TRBV7-9, the J call TRBJ2-5; possible D gene TRBD1, 7 bases. Trimming pared 5 bases from V and 1 base from J, leaving 17 bases between. This CDR3 region has 16 residues. CDR1 and CDR2 from the germline V gene are SEHNR and FQNEAQ (reference sequence).

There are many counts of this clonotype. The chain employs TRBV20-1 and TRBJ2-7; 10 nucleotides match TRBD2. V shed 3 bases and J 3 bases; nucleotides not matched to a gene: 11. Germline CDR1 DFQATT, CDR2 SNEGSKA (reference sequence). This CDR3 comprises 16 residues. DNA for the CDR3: TGCAGTGCTAGCCCCCCTTCTAGCGGGAGTTACTACGAGCAGTACTTC. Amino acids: CSASPPSSGSYYEQYF.

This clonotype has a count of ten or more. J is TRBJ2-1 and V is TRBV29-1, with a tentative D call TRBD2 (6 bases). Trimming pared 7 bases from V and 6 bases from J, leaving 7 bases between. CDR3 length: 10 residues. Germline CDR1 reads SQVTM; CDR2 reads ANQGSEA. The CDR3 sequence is CSGRGNEQFF. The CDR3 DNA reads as TGCAGCGGGCGGGGCAATGAGCAGTTCTTC.

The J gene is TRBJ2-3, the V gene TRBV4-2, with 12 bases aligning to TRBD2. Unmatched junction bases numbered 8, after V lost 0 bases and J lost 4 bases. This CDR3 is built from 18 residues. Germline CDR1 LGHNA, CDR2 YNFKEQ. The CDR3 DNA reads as TGTGCCAGCAGCCAAGAAATCCTAGCGGGAGGGATGGCAGATACGCAGTATTTT. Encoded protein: CASSQEILAGGMADTQYF.

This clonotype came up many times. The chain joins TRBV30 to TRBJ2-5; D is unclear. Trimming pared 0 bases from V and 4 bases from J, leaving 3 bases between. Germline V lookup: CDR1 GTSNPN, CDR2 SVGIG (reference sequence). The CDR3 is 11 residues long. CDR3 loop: CAWSVGETQYF. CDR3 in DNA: TGTGCCTGGAGTGTCGGAGAGACCCAGTACTTC. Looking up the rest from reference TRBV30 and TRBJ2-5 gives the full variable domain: SQTIHQWPATLVQPVGSPLSLECTVEGTSNPNLYWYRQAAGRGLQLLFYSVGIGQISSEVPQNLSASRPQDRQFILSSKKLLLSDSGFYLCAWSVGETQYFGPGTRLLVL.

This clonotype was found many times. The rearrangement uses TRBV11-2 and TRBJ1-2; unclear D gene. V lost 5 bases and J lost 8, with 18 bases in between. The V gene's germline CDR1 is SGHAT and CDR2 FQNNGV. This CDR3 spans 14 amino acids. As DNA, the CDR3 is TGTGCCAGCAGCAAGTCCCGGGCTGCTTTAGGCTACACCTTC. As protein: CASSKSRAALGYTF.

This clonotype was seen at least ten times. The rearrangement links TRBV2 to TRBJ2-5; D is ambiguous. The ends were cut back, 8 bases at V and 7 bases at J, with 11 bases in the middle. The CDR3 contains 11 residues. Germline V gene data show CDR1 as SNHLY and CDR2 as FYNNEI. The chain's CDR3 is CASRAGGTQYF. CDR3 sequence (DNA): TGTGCCAGCCGGGCCGGCGGGACCCAGTACTTC.

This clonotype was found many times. The CDR3 loop is CASSRDLYGYTF. As DNA, the CDR3 is TGTGCCAGCAGCCGGGACCTCTATGGCTACACCTTC. V usage is TRBV9 and J usage is TRBJ1-2, with a possible D match to TRBD1 (5 bases). This CDR3 spans 12 amino acids. The germline V gene has CDR1 SGDLS and CDR2 YYNGEE. The ends were cut back, 4 bases at V and 4 bases at J, with 8 bases in the middle.

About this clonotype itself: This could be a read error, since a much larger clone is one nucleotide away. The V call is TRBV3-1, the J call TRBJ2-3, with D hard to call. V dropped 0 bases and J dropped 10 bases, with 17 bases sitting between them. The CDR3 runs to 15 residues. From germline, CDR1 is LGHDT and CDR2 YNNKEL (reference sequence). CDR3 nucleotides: TGTGCCAGCAGCCAAGATTTGGTTAGGTTGGATTCGCAGTATTTT. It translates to CASSQDLVRLDSQYF.